This TCR beta chain was retrieved from a study of regulatory T cells in long-lasting Graves disease (dated by TCRdb to about 2021). Background for the entire study: Patients with newly diagnosed Graves' disease had been on antithyroid drugs for under 3 months. This study used TCR sequencing and RNA sequencing of peripheral blood to compare persistent Graves' disease patients against newly diagnosed Graves' disease patients. A total of roughly 35 samples were covered by TCR sequencing, comprising approximately 13 persistent and around 20 newly diagnosed Graves' disease patients. The study took place in China and was registered as a clinical trial.

The cysteine opens and the phenylalanine closes a CDR3 of 11 amino acids. The DNA shown is the 33-base CDR3, in frame from base 1. The V end loses 2 bases and the J end loses 11 bases, and a stretch of 13 bases separates them. Per the germline V gene (reference sequence), DFQATT is the CDR1 and SNEGSKA is the CDR2. The research as a whole found: The authors acknowledged the small sample size as a limitation that may reduce accuracy. Preferential use of TRBV28, TRBJ1-2 and TRBJ2-5 was observed in persistent disease, whereas TRBV20-1 and TRBJ2-1 were favored in newly diagnosed disease. Compared with newly diagnosed patients, persistent Graves' disease patients had lower TCR Shannon entropy and fewer highly expanded clones, which suggests clonal expansion. Because the primary lesion, thyroid tissue, could not be accessed, the study looked at peripheral blood alone. Sequencing and analysis were restricted to the TCR beta chain. Patients with persistent disease shared more public clonotypes (fewer than 3,000) than newly diagnosed patients did (about 970).

The sample's time point label is to be understood as: newly diagnosed GD, antithyroid drugs for less than 3 months. For both TCR sequencing and RNA sequencing, RNA was extracted from PBMCs in TRIzol. The diagnosis of Graves' disease followed American Thyroid Association guidelines. Recruitment of patients was carried out at an endocrinology department in Xi'an, China. From each patient, about 9.7 milliliters of peripheral blood was collected into an EDTA anticoagulant tube. PBMCs were isolated by Ficoll Paque Plus density gradient separation without further T cell sorting. RNA quality was checked with an Agilent 2100 Bioanalyzer and agarose gel, and concentration with a NanoDrop 2000. On this clonotype: There is no known antigen for this receptor. Base qualities are missing; no much larger clone stands one base away.

Library creation used multiplex PCR. Sequencing was performed on an Illumina HiSeq 4000. iRepertoire HTBI primers and Arm-PCR amplification of CDR3 regions were used to construct TCR beta libraries. Before sequencing, the PCR products went through gel purification. In the authors' own workflow: Gene usage analysis of CDR3 amino acid clonotypes relied on the 62 TRBV and around 14 TRBJ segments identified across samples. Filtered high-quality paired reads were merged into contigs using COPE and FqMerger. Contigs were aligned with BLAST to IMGT TRBV, TRBD and TRBJ reference genes, and CDR3 was defined per IMGT. Highly expanded clones were defined as clonotypes with a frequency above 0.1%. Shannon entropy was used to measure repertoire diversity, and the Gini coefficient was used to measure V-J evenness. A clonotype found in more than one individual was treated as public. TCRdb reprocessed the public reads (quality trimming at Q25 with fastp, clone calling with MiXCR) and kept in-frame beta chains. Each CDR3 protein gets just one entry, which takes the most common genes and DNA from the rows behind it. These V and J calls originate from TCRdb's pipeline instead of the authors' own analysis. Within this sample are some 250,000 distinct CDR3 sequences, with about a sixth of them counted one time only. Roughly 23% of the sample lies in the top ten.

This chain joins TRBV20-1 to TRBJ2-7; too little of a D gene remains to name it. The clonotype originates from a female donor with Graves disease. The material was peripheral blood mononuclear cells (PBMCs), obtained at new diagnosis, from a patient treated with antithyroid drugs. The nucleotide sequence reads as follows: TGCAGTGCTAGACTAAGGGATTTGAAGTACTTC. Protein translation: CSARLRDLKYF.